Below are 30 T cell receptor beta chains sequenced from a single sample in a study of cytomegalovirus exposure and HLA in healthy donors. Amplification used 60 Vbeta primers and 13 Jbeta primers. Sequenced by immunoSEQ multiplex PCR; TCRdb stores in-frame clones only, minus some. The sample includes about 110,000 clones, around 80% of them seen just once. Material: PBMCs. The receptor source for this set is a middle-aged man in good health and CMV-seronegative.

The chain has TRBV6-1 and TRBJ2-3; TRBD1 matches 7 bases. The CDR3 contains 14 residues. With V trimmed by 6 bases and J by 7 bases, 10 bases remained unmatched. Germline lookup yields CDR1 MNHNS and CDR2 SASEGT. The CDR3 DNA reads as TGTGCCAGCAGGGACAGGTTGGGTTCCAATACGCAGTATTTT. Its translation: CASRDRLGSNTQYF.

This sequence joins TRBV11-2 and TRBJ2-5, with 8 bases matching TRBD2. CDR3 length: 15 amino acids. Germline-derived CDR1 and CDR2 are SGHAT and FQNNGV. V lost 8 bases and J lost 2; bases outside the gene matches: 10. Here the CDR3 DNA reads TGTGCCAGCGAGAATCCGGGGGGGATACAAGAGACCCAGTACTTC. Encoded protein: CASENPGGIQETQYF.

There are many counts of this clone. The genes are TRBV2 and TRBJ1-2, with 8 nucleotides matching TRBD1. Germline trimming cut 2 bases from V and 6 bases from J; bases unmatched to any gene: 8. There are 15 residues in the CDR3. The germline gives CDR1 SNHLY, CDR2 FYNNEI. The CDR3 loop reads CASSELGQGGNGYTF. In DNA form, the CDR3 reads TGTGCCAGCAGTGAATTAGGACAGGGTGGGAATGGCTACACCTTC.

This sequence joins TRBV5-1 and TRBJ1-6; D possibly corresponds to TRBD1 (5 bases). This CDR3 spans 16 amino acids. V was cut by 4 bases and J by 0 bases, with 11 bases left in between. From germline, CDR1 is SGHRS and CDR2 YFSETQ. In DNA form, the CDR3 reads TGCGCCAGCAGCAGGGGCGGAAGCTCCTATAATTCACCCCTCCACTTT. Protein sequence: CASSRGGSSYNSPLHF.

The V call is TRBV19, the J call TRBJ1-5; tentatively, D is TRBD1 (6 bases). This CDR3 comprises 12 residues. V was shortened by 5 bases and J by 5 bases, with 7 bases between the two germline ends. Germline CDR1 and CDR2: LNHDA and SQIVND (reference sequence). The CDR3 DNA follows: TGTGCCAGTAGTTACAGGGATCAGCCCCAGCATTTT. Translating it yields CASSYRDQPQHF.

The V and J genes are TRBV2 and TRBJ2-3; 7 bases are shared with TRBD2. The V gene end was trimmed by 7 bases and the J gene end by 2 bases; junction bases not matched to a gene: 3. The CDR3 totals 13 residues. Germline CDR1 SNHLY, CDR2 FYNNEI. The CDR3 here is CASTSGDTDTQYF. As DNA, the CDR3 is TGTGCCAGCACTAGCGGAGACACAGATACGCAGTATTTT.

The chain employs TRBV19 and TRBJ1-2, with TRBD1 as a possible D gene (5 bases). V lost 5 bases to trimming and J lost 12 bases, with 13 bases between them. CDR1 and CDR2 (germline): LNHDA, SQIVND (reference sequence). There are 11 residues in the CDR3. The CDR3 DNA follows: TGTGCCAGTAGTGCGGGACTTCTCAACACCTTC. This codes for CASSAGLLNTF.

The chain employs TRBV18 and TRBJ2-6, with TRBD2 matching over 11 bases. Germline V lookup: CDR1 KGHSH, CDR2 LQKENI. The trim removed 3 bases at V and 0 bases at J, leaving 4 bases unmatched. The CDR3 is 18 amino acids. Here the CDR3 DNA reads TGTGCCAGCTCACCCGTAGCGGGGGGGAACTCTGGGGCCAACGTCCTGACTTTC. Translating it yields CASSPVAGGNSGANVLTF.

This chain links TRBV6-1 with TRBJ2-4, with D maybe TRBD1 (6 bases). This CDR3 has 15 residues. Trimming stripped 6 bases from V and 1 base from J, with 13 bases between. The germline CDR1 and CDR2 sequences are MNHNS and SASEGT. The CDR3 coding sequence is TGTGCCAGCAGAAAAAGGACAGAGGCCAAAAACATTCAGTACTTC. Its translation is CASRKRTEAKNIQYF.

The rearrangement uses TRBV11-2 and TRBJ1-2, with unresolved D. Trimming left V 6 bases short and J 4 bases short, with 15 bases between. Germline V gene lookup returns CDR1 SGHAT and CDR2 FQNNGV. This CDR3 contains 14 residues. The CDR3 DNA sequence: TGTGCCAGCAGGAAAGTCGGGGTCCCCTATGGCTACACCTTC. Translation: CASRKVGVPYGYTF.

The chain employs TRBV28 and TRBJ2-5; TRBD1 aligns across 10 bases. The J call may be faulty, since TRBJ2-7 better matches the DNA end. Per germline, CDR1 MDHEN and CDR2 SYDVKM. The CDR3 contains 14 residues. Written as DNA, the CDR3 is TGTGCCAGCAGGGGGACAGGGGAAACCTACGAGCAGTACTTC. Its protein product is CASRGTGETYEQYF.

This clone came up a few times. The chain is built from TRBV9 and TRBJ2-3; TRBD2 matches at 10 bases. Germline assignment: CDR1 SGDLS and CDR2 YYNGEE. V dropped 0 bases and J dropped 7; count of bases not matched to a gene: 8. This CDR3 has 16 amino acids. The CDR3 region is CASSVGSGGTLNTQYF. The DNA of the CDR3 is TGTGCCAGCAGCGTAGGTAGCGGGGGGACATTGAATACGCAGTATTTT.

This chain uses TRBV7-9 with TRBJ1-2; 8 nucleotides agree with TRBD1. The CDR3 covers 13 residues. Germline CDR1 is SEHNR and CDR2 is FQNEAQ (reference sequence). The V gene end was trimmed by 1 base and the J gene end by 7 bases; junction bases not matched to a gene: 2. CDR3 region: CASSLGGTGGYTF. CDR3 in DNA: TGTGCCAGCAGCTTAGGAGGGACAGGTGGCTACACCTTC. Using reference TRBV7-9 and TRBJ1-2 for the parts outside the CDR3, the full variable domain is DTGVSQNPRHKITKRGQNVTFRCDPISEHNRLYWYRQTLGQGPEFLTYFQNEAQLEKSRLLSDRFSAERPKGSFSTLEIQRTEQGDSAMYLCASSLGGTGGYTFGSGTRLTVV.

This clone was counted once. The V gene is TRBV9, the J gene TRBJ2-3; possibly TRBD1 for D (6 bases). The CDR3 totals 14 residues. Germline loops: CDR1 SGDLS, CDR2 YYNGEE. V lost 4 bases and J 5 bases, leaving 14 bases between the germline ends. CDR3 nucleotide sequence: TGTGCCAGCAGCTCCGCCCCCAGGGGAGATACGCAGTATTTT. It encodes CASSSAPRGDTQYF.

This clone has only a few counts. V is TRBV13 and J is TRBJ1-1; D is undetermined. The CDR3 is 14 residues long. CDR1 and CDR2 (germline): PRHDT, FYEKMQ (reference sequence). Trimming removed 1 base from V and 5 bases from J, with 11 bases in between. CDR3 loop: CASSLAKTGTEAFF. The CDR3 nucleotides are TGTGCCAGCAGCTTAGCCAAGACCGGGACTGAAGCTTTCTTT.

The chain recombines TRBV14 with TRBJ1-4, with TRBD1 as a possible D gene (6 bases). V lost 1 base, J lost 4 bases, and 13 bases lay in between. The germline gives CDR1 SGHDN, CDR2 FVKESK. The CDR3 contains 16 residues. The chain's CDR3 is CASSQVGGSYNEKLFF. For the CDR3, the DNA is TGTGCCAGCAGCCAAGTTGGGGGCAGTTATAATGAAAAACTGTTTTTT.

The chain links TRBV7-6 to TRBJ2-7, with 8 bases identical to TRBD2. This CDR3 region has 16 residues. Trimming took 5 bases from V and 4 from J; bases not matched to a gene: 13. Germline V CDR1 and CDR2: SGHVS, FNYEAQ. CDR3 region: CASSRGGGQLFYEQYF. The CDR3 DNA follows: TGTGCCAGCAGCCGGGGGGGCGGACAGCTCTTTTACGAGCAGTACTTC.

The chain recombines TRBV5-4 with TRBJ1-3; 7 nucleotides match TRBD1. Germline assignment: CDR1 SGHNT and CDR2 YYREEE (reference sequence). Trimming took 4 bases from V and 7 from J; bases not matched to a gene: 5. There are 13 residues in the CDR3. In DNA, the CDR3 is TGTGCCAGCAGCGACAGGGCGAAGAACACCATATATTTT. Translation gives CASSDRAKNTIYF.

This chain links TRBV6-5 with TRBJ2-4; maybe TRBD1 (8 bases). The V end was cut by 6 bases, the J end by 8 bases, with 17 bases between. In germline, CDR1 is MNHEY, CDR2 SVGAGI. The CDR3 covers 14 residues. The CDR3 DNA reads TGTGCCAGCAGAAAACAGGGGGGGGGAGACATTCAGTACTTC. Translation gives CASRKQGGGDIQYF.

The chain recombines TRBV7-2 with TRBJ1-2; TRBD1 aligns across 7 bases. Germline trimming cut 5 bases from V and 4 bases from J; bases unmatched to any gene: 10. CDR1 is SGHTA, CDR2 FQGNSA, per germline. This CDR3 has 15 residues. The DNA for the CDR3 is TGTGCCAGCAGCATGAGACAGGGTATGGGCTATGGCTACACCTTC. It is translated as CASSMRQGMGYGYTF.

This chain joins TRBV6-5 and TRBJ1-2; D is possibly TRBD1 (6 bases). This CDR3 contains 13 residues. Trimming pared 6 bases from V and 4 bases from J, leaving 12 bases between. CDR1 and CDR2 from the germline V gene are MNHEY and SVGAGI. The CDR3 protein is CASRDTGIYGYTF. CDR3 DNA sequence: TGTGCCAGCAGGGACACAGGGATCTATGGCTACACCTTC.

The chain employs TRBV5-4 and TRBJ1-2; TRBD1 agrees at 10 bases. Germline CDR1 SGHNT, CDR2 YYREEE (reference sequence). CDR3 length: 14 residues. Germline trimming cut 1 base from V and 8 bases from J; bases unmatched to any gene: 5. CDR3 region: CASSLQGQGKGYTF. The CDR3 DNA sequence: TGTGCCAGCAGCTTGCAGGGACAGGGGAAGGGCTACACCTTC.

V gene TRBV5-1 combines with J gene TRBJ2-3; TRBD2 aligns across 12 bases. V lost 0 bases and J lost 0; bases outside the gene matches: 2. Germline CDR1 and CDR2: SGHRS and YFSETQ. The CDR3 contains 17 residues. The CDR3 DNA follows: TGCGCCAGCAGCTTGGCGGGGACTAGCGGGAGCACAGATACGCAGTATTTT. Translated, it gives CASSLAGTSGSTDTQYF.

The J gene is TRBJ1-4, the V gene TRBV7-9, with 7 bases matching TRBD1. Germline V CDR1 and CDR2: SEHNR, FQNEAQ (reference sequence). Trimming at V came to 5 bases and at J to 6 bases, leaving 9 bases not matched to a gene. CDR3 length: 15 amino acids. Here the CDR3 reads CASSTRDRSYEKLFF. CDR3 DNA sequence: TGTGCCAGCAGCACCCGGGACAGAAGTTATGAAAAACTGTTTTTT.

This chain links TRBV7-8 with TRBJ1-4, with 9 positions matching TRBD1. After removal of 5 bases from V and 5 bases from J, the junction contained 3 bases not matched to a gene. CDR1 and CDR2 from the germline V gene are SGHVS and FQNEAQ. The length of the CDR3 is 14 residues. CDR3 sequence: CASSRGQGNEKLFF. The CDR3, as DNA: TGTGCCAGCAGCCGGGGACAGGGAAATGAAAAACTGTTTTTT.

V is TRBV7-2 and J is TRBJ2-7, with 13 bases fitting TRBD2. V lost 0 bases to trimming and J lost 0 bases; unmatched junction nucleotides: 5. The CDR3 covers 18 residues. Germline V CDR1 and CDR2: SGHTA, FQGNSA. The CDR3 DNA is TGTGCCAGCAGCTTAGCGCGGACTAGCGGGGGCCACTCCTACGAGCAGTACTTC. Its translation is CASSLARTSGGHSYEQYF.

This clone has more than one count but fewer than ten. This chain links TRBV19 with TRBJ2-5; 11 bases are a match to TRBD2. CDR1 LNHDA and CDR2 SQIVND come from the germline V gene (reference sequence). CDR3 size: 16 residues. J was trimmed by 4 bases and V by 5 bases; bases with no gene match: 9. CDR3 sequence reads: CASSDLSGGAGETQYF. CDR3 bases: TGTGCCAGTAGTGATCTTAGCGGGGGGGCGGGAGAGACCCAGTACTTC.

V usage is TRBV4-1 and J usage is TRBJ2-1; a weak D match, TRBD2 (5 bases). This CDR3 region has 15 residues. Germline loops: CDR1 MGHRA, CDR2 YSYEKL. The V end lost 1 base, the J end lost 5 bases, and 12 bases lay between the germline ends. The CDR3 region is CASSQVPGFDNEQFF. The CDR3 DNA is TGCGCCAGCAGCCAAGTCCCGGGATTCGACAATGAGCAGTTCTTC.

The chain carries TRBV18 and TRBJ1-6; 7 nucleotides match TRBD1. The CDR3 runs 15 residues. The V gene end was trimmed by 5 bases and the J gene end by 8 bases; junction bases not matched to a gene: 9. Germline loops: CDR1 KGHSH, CDR2 LQKENI. The CDR3 is CASSAEQGSYSPLHF. CDR3 nucleotides: TGTGCCAGCTCAGCAGAACAGGGGAGCTATTCACCCCTCCACTTT. Variable domain in full (rest from reference TRBV18 and TRBJ1-6): NAGVMQNPRHLVRRRGQEARLRCSPMKGHSHVYWYRQLPEEGLKFMVYLQKENIIDESGMPKERFSAEFPKEGPSILRIQQVVRGDSAAYFCASSAEQGSYSPLHFGNGTRLTVT.

The chain links TRBV15 to TRBJ2-1, with D perhaps TRBD1 (6 bases). Trimming took off 1 base at V and 2 bases at J, with 9 bases between the two ends. The CDR3 consists of 15 residues. Germline lookup yields CDR1 LNHNV and CDR2 YYDKDF (reference sequence). As DNA, the CDR3 is TGTGCCACCAGCAGAGCCAGGGGAGCCTACAATGAGCAGTTCTTC. Translated, it gives CATSRARGAYNEQFF. Complete variable domain (other parts from reference TRBV15 and TRBJ2-1): DAMVIQNPRYQVTQFGKPVTLSCSQTLNHNVMYWYQQKSSQAPKLLFHYYDKDFNNEADTPDNFQSRRPNTSFCFLDIRSPGLGDTAMYLCATSRARGAYNEQFFGPGTRLTVL.